This T cell receptor (beta chain) stems from a study of T cell responses to AZD1222 COVID-19 vaccine. General study points: Donors were mostly white British, more females; clonal diversity possibly underestimated.

The CDR3 is 15 amino acids. The V end was cut by 0 bases, the J end by 2 bases, with 11 bases between. Germline CDR1 reads MNHEY; CDR2 reads SVGAGI. Profiled with immunoSEQ multiplex PCR; TCRdb holds only in-frame clones, not every one. The table includes some 120,000 clones, about 88% detected once. A remark on this clone: Its antigen is unidentified.

The specimen was peripheral blood, collected on day 0 of AZD1222 vaccination. The chain is built from TRBV6-5 and TRBJ2-7; TRBD2 is a possible D gene (6 bases). The sequence was obtained from an adult in good health. The CDR3 sequence: CASSYSMGGPYEQYF. The CDR3 DNA reads as TGTGCCAGCAGTTACTCGATGGGGGGACCCTACGAGCAGTACTTC.